The clone carrying this TCR beta chain was found once. Its antigen remains unidentified. The sample comes from a study of T cell repertoires in cytomegalovirus infection. For the study at large: Public TCR beta signatures were indicative of both CMV infection and a matching HLA type. Whole-study results and caveats: CMV-specific TCR beta clonotypes restricted by HLA-C dominated the ex vivo response. The study identified carriers of CMV plus the relevant HLA from cumulative public TCR beta family frequency.

TCRdb analysed the reads with MiXCR anew, one entry per CDR3 protein. The table lists some 600,000 distinct CDR3 sequences, 20% to 25% of them singletons, with less than 10% in the top ten. The receptor was derived from a human donor in good health (CMV status not recorded). Some clones in this sample may be carry-over from other donors' samples. The sample taken for sequencing was CD8+ T cells from PBMCs.

The CDR3 sequence: CATLERVEAFF. CDR3 sequence (DNA): TGTGCCACCTTGGAGAGAGTTGAAGCTTTCTTT. The rearrangement joins TRBV6-6 to TRBJ1-1, with D unresolved. Germline V gives CDR1 MNHNY, CDR2 SVGAGI (reference sequence). The CDR3 extends over 11 amino acids. Trimming stripped 10 bases from V and 7 bases from J, with 13 bases between.